A selection of T cell receptor beta chains follows, all from one sample in a study of radiation and T cells in renal cell carcinoma. Sequencing was performed with immunoSEQ multiplex PCR; in TCRdb, only in-frame clones are kept and a portion is missing. The data contain under 150,000 clones, roughly 77% of them seen just once; the ten biggest clones take up 1.9%. Source: blood, taken from a patient whose treatment included radiotherapy and nephrectomy. The source of these receptors is a woman aged 60-70 years with renal cell carcinoma. Each CDR3 is given with its conserved first and last residue. The D gene is left open where the match is weak. Expanded clones get a size class; other rows say once, few or many, or leave the size out.

J gene: TRBJ2-1; CDR3 length: 16; V gene: TRBV19; clone size: NA; D gene: TRBD2; CDR3 DNA: TGTGCCAGTAGTTCGGGACTAGCGGGGGGACACAATGAGCAGTTCTTC; CDR3 protein: CASSSGLAGGHNEQFF
J gene: TRBJ2-7; CDR3 length: 13; V gene: TRBV29-1; clone size: NA; D gene: TRBD1; CDR3 DNA: TGCAGCGTTCGGACAGGGAACCACCACGAGCAGTACTTC; CDR3 protein: CSVRTGNHHEQYF
J gene: TRBJ1-1; CDR3 length: 13; V gene: TRBV29-1; clone size: few; D gene: TRBD1; CDR3 DNA: TGCAGCGCTACGGGACAGGGCAACACTGAAGCTTTCTTT; CDR3 protein: CSATGQGNTEAFF
J gene: TRBJ2-1; CDR3 length: 14; V gene: TRBV11-3; clone size: few; D gene: NA; CDR3 DNA: TGTGCCAGCAGCTTATTCGGCAGCAACAATGAGCAGTTCTTC; CDR3 protein: CASSLFGSNNEQFF
J gene: TRBJ2-7; CDR3 length: 14; V gene: TRBV18; clone size: NA; D gene: NA; CDR3 DNA: TGTGCCAGCTCACCCCCGGACAGTTCCTACGAGCAGTACTTC; CDR3 protein: CASSPPDSSYEQYF
J gene: TRBJ2-3; CDR3 length: 13; V gene: TRBV6-5; clone size: NA; D gene: NA; CDR3 DNA: TGTGCCAGCAGTTCCCCGGGTTCAGATACGCAGTATTTT; CDR3 protein: CASSSPGSDTQYF
J gene: TRBJ2-6; CDR3 length: 20; V gene: TRBV19; clone size: NA; D gene: TRBD1; CDR3 DNA: TGTGCCAGTAGCAGAGTATACCGGGACAGGGGGCAAGGTGGGGCCAACGTCCTGACTTTC; CDR3 protein: CASSRVYRDRGQGGANVLTF
J gene: TRBJ2-3; CDR3 length: 16; V gene: TRBV4-1; clone size: NA; D gene: TRBD2; CDR3 DNA: TGCGCCAGCAGCCAAGGACTAGCGGGACTCACAGATACGCAGTATTTT; CDR3 protein: CASSQGLAGLTDTQYF
J gene: TRBJ1-1; CDR3 length: 14; V gene: TRBV18; clone size: NA; D gene: NA; CDR3 DNA: TGTGCCAGCTCACCGGGGCTGTTGAACACTGAAGCTTTCTTT; CDR3 protein: CASSPGLLNTEAFF
J gene: TRBJ2-1; CDR3 length: 16; V gene: TRBV7-3; clone size: NA; D gene: TRBD1; CDR3 DNA: TGTGCCAGCAGCTCGCAGGGGGCGGTAGGCTACAATGAGCAGTTCTTC; CDR3 protein: CASSSQGAVGYNEQFF
J gene: TRBJ1-6; CDR3 length: 15; V gene: TRBV10-3; clone size: few; D gene: TRBD1; CDR3 DNA: TGTGCCATCAAGGAGGGACAGGATGGGAATTCACCCCTCCACTTT; CDR3 protein: CAIKEGQDGNSPLHF
J gene: TRBJ2-7; CDR3 length: 19; V gene: TRBV10-3; clone size: NA; D gene: TRBD1; CDR3 DNA: TGTGCCATCAGTGAGTTCGGGGACAGGTATGCCCTAGCTTCCTACGAGCAGTACTTC; CDR3 protein: CAISEFGDRYALASYEQYF
J gene: TRBJ1-2; CDR3 length: 13; V gene: TRBV27; clone size: NA; D gene: NA; CDR3 DNA: TGTGCCAGCAGTAGGGGCAGGGCGGGGGGCTACACCTTC; CDR3 protein: CASSRGRAGGYTF
J gene: TRBJ1-2; CDR3 length: 16; V gene: TRBV28; clone size: NA; D gene: TRBD1; CDR3 DNA: TGTGCCAGCAGTTTACGACAGGGTAAGGGGACATATGGCTACACCTTC; CDR3 protein: CASSLRQGKGTYGYTF
J gene: TRBJ1-3; CDR3 length: 17; V gene: TRBV4-3; clone size: NA; D gene: TRBD1; CDR3 DNA: TGCGCCAGCAGCCAAGCCCCTTCGACAGGGGCTGGAAACACCATATATTTT; CDR3 protein: CASSQAPSTGAGNTIYF
J gene: TRBJ2-5; CDR3 length: 13; V gene: TRBV9; clone size: NA; D gene: NA; CDR3 DNA: TGTGCCAGCAGCGTGGACGCTCAAGAGACCCAGTACTTC; CDR3 protein: CASSVDAQETQYF
J gene: TRBJ1-1; CDR3 length: 11; V gene: TRBV11-2; clone size: NA; D gene: NA; CDR3 DNA: TGTGCCAGCTCCCGGTACCCTGAAGCTTTCTTT; CDR3 protein: CASSRYPEAFF
J gene: TRBJ2-3; CDR3 length: 17; V gene: TRBV5-1; clone size: NA; D gene: TRBD2; CDR3 DNA: TGCGCCAGCAGCTTACTAGCGGGGGCTATTAGCACAGATACGCAGTATTTT; CDR3 protein: CASSLLAGAISTDTQYF
J gene: TRBJ2-2; CDR3 length: 15; V gene: TRBV19; clone size: NA; D gene: NA; CDR3 DNA: TGTGCCAGTAGTATAGGGAATAGGGACACCGGGGAGCTGTTTTTT; CDR3 protein: CASSIGNRDTGELFF
J gene: TRBJ1-1; CDR3 length: 13; V gene: TRBV2; clone size: NA; D gene: NA; CDR3 DNA: TGTGCCAGCAGTGATAACGTAGGACTGGAAGCTTTCTTT; CDR3 protein: CASSDNVGLEAFF
J gene: TRBJ1-2; CDR3 length: 16; V gene: TRBV5-8; clone size: few; D gene: NA; CDR3 DNA: TGTGCCAGCATCCGAGGCCCGGGGTGGCGGTTACATGGCTACACCTTC; CDR3 protein: CASIRGPGWRLHGYTF
J gene: TRBJ1-2; CDR3 length: 16; V gene: TRBV5-1; clone size: NA; D gene: NA; CDR3 DNA: TGCGCCAGCAGCCCGGAGGCGGGAGCAATCAACTATGGCTACACCTTC; CDR3 protein: CASSPEAGAINYGYTF
J gene: TRBJ2-3; CDR3 length: 14; V gene: TRBV11-3; clone size: once; D gene: NA; CDR3 DNA: TGTGCCAGCAGCTGGGAGCGGTCCAGCGATACGCAGTATTTT; CDR3 protein: CASSWERSSDTQYF
J gene: TRBJ1-1; CDR3 length: 12; V gene: TRBV29-1; clone size: few; D gene: TRBD1; CDR3 DNA: TGCAGCGTTGACGGGGGACAGCTTGAAGCTTTCTTT; CDR3 protein: CSVDGGQLEAFF
J gene: TRBJ1-1; CDR3 length: 14; V gene: TRBV28; clone size: NA; D gene: NA; CDR3 DNA: TGTGCCAGCAGTTCGACGACCGATTACACTGAAGCTTTCTTT; CDR3 protein: CASSSTTDYTEAFF
J gene: TRBJ2-7; CDR3 length: 12; V gene: TRBV5-4; clone size: NA; D gene: TRBD1; CDR3 DNA: TGTGCCAGCAGCTTGTTCAGGGGGCCGGAGTACTTC; CDR3 protein: CASSLFRGPEYF
J gene: TRBJ2-2; CDR3 length: 17; V gene: TRBV28; clone size: NA; D gene: NA; CDR3 DNA: TGTGCCAGCAGTTTAGACTCGAGGACCACTGGGAACGGGGAGCTGTTTTTT; CDR3 protein: CASSLDSRTTGNGELFF
J gene: TRBJ1-1; CDR3 length: 16; V gene: TRBV29-1; clone size: few; D gene: NA; CDR3 DNA: TGCAGCGTTGAAGGGGGGGCTATCGAGAGGAACACTGAAGCTTTCTTT; CDR3 protein: CSVEGGAIERNTEAFF
J gene: TRBJ2-1; CDR3 length: 14; V gene: TRBV28; clone size: few; D gene: NA; CDR3 DNA: TGTGCCAGCAGTTTACAGGGGCACGGGAATGAGCAGTTCTTC; CDR3 protein: CASSLQGHGNEQFF